These 26 T cell receptor beta chains were sequenced from one sample in a study of memory CD4+ T cells and cytomegalovirus serostatus. Measured with immunoSEQ multiplex PCR; TCRdb has only the in-frame clones, and not every one. The sample lists about 42,000 clones, roughly 79% seen once, with roughly 0.6% in the top ten. The sort gate was single viable CD3+CD4+CD8-CD45RO+ cells for memory CD4+ T cells. Material for sequencing was memory CD4+ T cells from blood. The receptors were sampled from an adult in good health and CMV-seronegative.

The chain recombines TRBV5-1 with TRBJ2-7; D possibly corresponds to TRBD1 (5 bases). The V end lost 5 bases, the J end lost 3 bases, and 18 bases lay between the germline ends. Germline values: CDR1 SGHRS, CDR2 YFSETQ. CDR3 size: 15 residues. The CDR3 DNA reads as TGCGCCAGCAGACAAGGGGATCAGTATAACTACGAGCAGTACTTC. Encoded protein: CASRQGDQYNYEQYF.

This chain connects TRBV29-1 to TRBJ1-1; D gene uncertain. This CDR3 has 11 amino acids. Trimming removed 4 bases at V and 3 bases at J, with 6 bases between. Germline CDR1 SQVTM, CDR2 ANQGSEA. CDR3 amino acids: CSVGIDTEAFF. Here the CDR3 DNA reads TGCAGCGTTGGAATAGACACTGAAGCTTTCTTT.

With respect to this clone: This CDR3 is also generated by other DNA sequences in the sample. The rearrangement links TRBV18 to TRBJ2-5; D remains unclear. The CDR3 length is 11 residues. V dropped 6 bases and J dropped 3 bases, with 5 bases sitting between them. Per the germline V gene, CDR1 is KGHSH and CDR2 is LQKENI. The DNA for the CDR3 is TGTGCCAGCTCCCCTAAAGAGACCCAGTACTTC. Protein sequence: CASSPKETQYF.

This clone occurred once. The CDR3 protein is CASSQVGGAGELFF. The CDR3 DNA reads as TGTGCCAGCAGCCAAGTAGGGGGGGCCGGGGAGCTGTTTTTT. The chain uses TRBV4-2 and TRBJ2-2; D perhaps matches TRBD2 (7 bases). Germline V CDR1 and CDR2: LGHNA, YNFKEQ. There are 14 residues in the CDR3. The V gene lost 1 base and the J gene lost 6 bases, with 9 bases spanning the gap.

V and J are TRBV7-2 and TRBJ2-3; D is perhaps TRBD1 (5 bases). The CDR3 is 15 amino acids. Per the germline V gene, CDR1 is SGHTA and CDR2 is FQGNSA. V was cut by 0 bases and J by 8 bases, with 15 bases left in between. The DNA of the CDR3 is TGTGCCAGCAGCTTAGCGGGGCCCCCACAAGGTACGCAGTATTTT. Translated, it gives CASSLAGPPQGTQYF.

The V and J genes are TRBV5-5 and TRBJ2-7, with no clear D. CDR1 SGHKS and CDR2 YYEKEE come from the germline V gene (reference sequence). Trimming removed 1 base from V and 6 bases from J, with 8 bases in between. The CDR3 runs 12 residues. The CDR3 region is CASSLNVGEQYF. The CDR3 DNA is TGTGCCAGCAGCTTGAACGTGGGCGAGCAGTACTTC.

This chain connects TRBV28 to TRBJ1-3; maybe TRBD1 (5 bases). The germline CDR1 and CDR2 sequences are MDHEN and SYDVKM. The CDR3 covers 14 residues. V lost 7 bases, J lost 3 bases, and 13 bases lay in between. CDR3 DNA: TGTGCCAGCATCCCGGGGGGTAGTGGAAACACCATATATTTT. Residues: CASIPGGSGNTIYF. The complete variable domain, with remaining parts taken from reference TRBV28 and TRBJ1-3, reads DVKVTQSSRYLVKRTGEKVFLECVQDMDHENMFWYRQDPGLGLRLIYFSYDVKMKEKGDIPEGYSVSREKKERFSLILESASTNQTSMYLCASIPGGSGNTIYFGEGSWLTVV.

The chain combines TRBV10-3 with TRBJ2-2; D gene uncertain. The germline V gene encodes CDR1 ENHRY and CDR2 SYGVKD. The CDR3 loop spans 16 amino acids. Trimming cost V 3 bases and J 3 bases, with 14 bases left between them. The CDR3 loop reads CAISDAGAGDTGELFF. As DNA, the CDR3 is TGTGCCATCAGTGATGCCGGAGCTGGGGACACCGGGGAGCTGTTTTTT.

The J gene is TRBJ2-3, the V gene TRBV18; D call uncertain. V lost 4 bases and J 7 bases, leaving 9 bases between the germline ends. Germline-derived CDR1 and CDR2 are KGHSH and LQKENI. The CDR3 length is 12 residues. CDR3 residues: CASSLPANTQYF. The CDR3 DNA reads TGTGCCAGCTCACTACCAGCAAATACGCAGTATTTT. The entire variable domain, with the rest obtained from reference TRBV18 and TRBJ2-3, is as follows: NAGVMQNPRHLVRRRGQEARLRCSPMKGHSHVYWYRQLPEEGLKFMVYLQKENIIDESGMPKERFSAEFPKEGPSILRIQQVVRGDSAAYFCASSLPANTQYFGPGTRLTVL.

The sample holds one count of this clone. The chain couples TRBV19 to TRBJ2-4; D may be TRBD2 (5 bases). The length of the CDR3 is 17 residues. CDR1 and CDR2 from the germline V gene are LNHDA and SQIVND (reference sequence). Trimming removed 0 bases at V and 0 bases at J, with 12 bases between. This chain's CDR3 is CASSIDFRGLAKNIQYF. The CDR3 DNA sequence: TGTGCCAGTAGTATAGATTTTCGGGGTCTAGCCAAAAACATTCAGTACTTC.

The DNA for the CDR3 is TGTGCCAGCAGTAGCGGGGTCACCGGGGAGCTGTTTTTT. This codes for CASSSGVTGELFF. The chain has TRBV6-1 and TRBJ2-2; 7 bases fit TRBD2. With 5 bases clipped from V and 4 bases from J, the junction kept 1 base outside the gene matches. The CDR3 is made up of 13 amino acids. Germline assignment: CDR1 MNHNS and CDR2 SASEGT.

CDR3 protein: CASSWNRGVTEAFF. The CDR3 DNA reads TGTGCCAGTAGTTGGAACAGGGGCGTCACTGAAGCTTTCTTT. The chain couples TRBV19 to TRBJ1-1, with 7 nucleotides matching TRBD1. The CDR3 contains 14 residues. J was trimmed by 4 bases and V by 5 bases; bases with no gene match: 7. Germline CDR1 is LNHDA and CDR2 is SQIVND (reference sequence).

V and J are TRBV14 and TRBJ2-1, with TRBD2 as a possible D gene (5 bases). Germline CDR1 reads SGHDN; CDR2 reads FVKESK. With 2 bases removed from V and 15 bases from J, the gap between germline ends came to 14 bases. The CDR3 covers 12 residues. The CDR3 is CASSQLRDLMFF. The CDR3 DNA reads as TGTGCCAGCAGCCAATTGAGGGATCTGATGTTCTTC. Variable domain in full (rest from reference TRBV14 and TRBJ2-1): EAGVTQFPSHSVIEKGQTVTLRCDPISGHDNLYWYRRVMGKEIKFLLHFVKESKQDESGMPNNRFLAERTGGTYSTLKVQPAELEDSGVYFCASSQLRDLMFFGPGTRLTVL.

The genes are TRBV2 and TRBJ1-4; tentative D call: TRBD1 (6 bases). This CDR3 region has 15 residues. V shed 6 bases and J shed 5 bases, with 16 bases lying between them. Germline lookup yields CDR1 SNHLY and CDR2 FYNNEI. In nucleotides, the CDR3 is TGTGCCAGCAGGAGGGAGGGGGGGGTGAATGAAAAACTGTTTTTT. It yields the protein CASRREGGVNEKLFF.

This chain joins TRBV5-6 and TRBJ2-7; weak D call: TRBD2 (6 bases). This CDR3 spans 16 amino acids. From germline, CDR1 is SGHDT and CDR2 YYEEEE. The V gene lost 2 bases and the J gene lost 3 bases, with 18 bases spanning the gap. The CDR3 DNA reads TGTGCCAGCAGCTTCGATCCGCGGGGTCGATTCTACGAGCAGTACTTC. It specifies CASSFDPRGRFYEQYF. The full variable domain, rest sourced from reference TRBV5-6 and TRBJ2-7, is DAGVTQSPTHLIKTRGQQVTLRCSPKSGHDTVSWYQQALGQGPQFIFQYYEEEERQRGNFPDRFSGHQFPNYSSELNVNALLLGDSALYLCASSFDPRGRFYEQYFGPGTRLTVT.

The V and J genes are TRBV5-1 and TRBJ1-2; 8 bases line up with TRBD1. The V and J ends lost 4 bases and 8 bases, in that order; junction bases with no gene match: 7. The germline gives CDR1 SGHRS, CDR2 YFSETQ. The length of the CDR3 is 13 residues. The CDR3 DNA sequence: TGCGCCAGCAGCCACGACAGGGGTTACGGCTACACCTTC. Amino acids: CASSHDRGYGYTF.

This clone was counted once. The rearrangement uses TRBV19 and TRBJ1-6; TRBD1 might be the D (6 bases). Germline assignment: CDR1 LNHDA and CDR2 SQIVND (reference sequence). Between the trimmed V and J ends, which lost 7 bases and 2 bases, there was a span of 12 bases. The CDR3 loop spans 15 amino acids. CDR3: CASNGKGAYNSPLHF. The CDR3, as DNA: TGTGCCAGTAATGGAAAGGGGGCCTATAATTCACCCCTCCACTTT.

The V and J genes are TRBV30 and TRBJ1-2, with D possibly TRBD1 on 5 matching bases. The germline V gene has CDR1 GTSNPN and CDR2 SVGIG (reference sequence). V lost 5 bases to trimming and J lost 4 bases, with 11 bases between them. There are 12 residues in the CDR3. CDR3 region: CAWVTGLYGYTF. The DNA for the CDR3 is TGTGCCTGGGTGACGGGACTCTATGGCTACACCTTC.

This clone occurred a few times. The sample contains more than one DNA sequence encoding this CDR3. This chain connects TRBV7-6 to TRBJ1-2; D not resolved. Germline V gene data show CDR1 as SGHVS and CDR2 as FNYEAQ. The V and J ends lost 5 bases and 5 bases respectively, with 21 bases between them. The CDR3 loop spans 16 amino acids. In nucleotides, the CDR3 is TGTGCCAGCAGCCCGAGACCCTCCGGCAATTTATATGGCTACACCTTC. This sequence encodes CASSPRPSGNLYGYTF. The variable domain in full, completed from reference TRBV7-6 and TRBJ1-2, reads GAGVSQSPRYKVTKRGQDVALRCDPISGHVSLYWYRQALGQGPEFLTYFNYEAQQDKSGLPNDRFSAERPEGSISTLTIQRTEQRDSAMYRCASSPRPSGNLYGYTFGSGTRLTVV.

As regards this clone: This specimen includes other DNA sequences encoding the same CDR3. The chain uses TRBV2 and TRBJ1-5; TRBD1 might be the D (5 bases). CDR1 is SNHLY, CDR2 FYNNEI, per germline. Trimming stripped 4 bases from V and 5 bases from J, with 9 bases between. The CDR3 is made up of 13 amino acids. The DNA of the CDR3 is TGTGCCAGCAGTGTAAGGGGCGATCAGCCCCAGCATTTT. Its translation: CASSVRGDQPQHF. The variable domain in full, with the rest retrieved from reference TRBV2 and TRBJ1-5, is EPEVTQTPSHQVTQMGQEVILRCVPISNHLYFYWYRQILGQKVEFLVSFYNNEISEKSEIFDDQFSVERPDGSNFTLKIRSTKLEDSAMYFCASSVRGDQPQHFGDGTRLSIL.

The CDR3 loop reads CSVGTAGGYTF. The CDR3 region has the DNA TGCAGCGTGGGGACAGCGGGAGGCTACACCTTC. The chain uses TRBV29-1 and TRBJ1-2; 7 bases match TRBD1. This CDR3 region has 11 residues. The germline gives CDR1 SQVTM, CDR2 ANQGSEA. Trimming took 6 bases from V and 8 from J; bases not matched to a gene: 6.

The chain is built from TRBV7-2 and TRBJ2-5; D unresolved. The CDR3 covers 13 residues. V lost 6 bases, J lost 5 bases, and 13 bases lay in between. Germline V gene lookup returns CDR1 SGHTA and CDR2 FQGNSA. This chain's CDR3 is CASSIWAEETQYF. The CDR3 region has the DNA TGTGCCAGCAGTATCTGGGCCGAGGAGACCCAGTACTTC. The variable domain in full, completed from reference TRBV7-2 and TRBJ2-5, reads GAGVSQSPSNKVTEKGKDVELRCDPISGHTALYWYRQSLGQGLEFLIYFQGNSAPDKSGLPSDRFSAERTGGSVSTLTIQRTQQEDSAVYLCASSIWAEETQYFGPGTRLLVL.

The chain recombines TRBV10-3 with TRBJ1-1, with D perhaps matching TRBD1 (6 bases). Germline V gives CDR1 ENHRY, CDR2 SYGVKD. Trimming shortened V by 5 bases and J by 3 bases, and 10 bases separated the two germline ends. The CDR3 has 13 residues. The CDR3 nucleotides read TGTGCCATCAGTTTAAGGGGGGACACTGAAGCTTTCTTT. This codes for CAISLRGDTEAFF.

This sequence joins TRBV5-6 and TRBJ1-5, with 9 positions matching TRBD1. Germline trimming cut 4 bases from V and 7 bases from J; bases unmatched to any gene: 6. There are 14 residues in the CDR3. Germline V gene data show CDR1 as SGHDT and CDR2 as YYEEEE. The CDR3 region is CASSMGQGGQPQHF. For the CDR3, the DNA is TGTGCCAGCAGCATGGGACAGGGTGGCCAGCCCCAGCATTTT.

The J gene is TRBJ1-3, the V gene TRBV5-1; D gene uncertain. Trimming removed 5 bases at V and 3 bases at J, with 12 bases between. The CDR3 sequence is 14 residues long. CDR1 and CDR2 (germline): SGHRS, YFSETQ. The chain's CDR3 is CASSMATSGNTIYF. As DNA, the CDR3 is TGCGCCAGCAGTATGGCAACCAGTGGAAACACCATATATTTT.

The gene calls are TRBV4-1 and TRBJ2-5; no reliable D call. The ends were cut back, 1 base at V and 4 bases at J, with 19 bases in the middle. This CDR3 is 17 amino acids long. CDR1 and CDR2 (germline): MGHRA, YSYEKL. The CDR3 bases are TGCGCCAGCAGCCAAGTTAGATTAGACCGCAGGTTAGAGACCCAGTACTTC. Translated: CASSQVRLDRRLETQYF.